The 32 T cell receptor beta chains listed next were all sequenced from one sample in a study of blood T cell repertoires in COVID-19. The data were produced by immunoSEQ multiplex PCR, yet TCRdb's version contains in-frame clones alone and is incomplete. In the table there are roughly 340,000 clones, about 90% of which are singletons. The sequenced material came from peripheral blood. These receptors were obtained from a woman between 45 and 60 years old with COVID-19, enrolled during active disease.

The chain joins TRBV6-5 to TRBJ2-1, with 7 bases identical to TRBD1. This CDR3 is 13 amino acids long. V was clipped by 7 bases and J by 12 bases; unmatched bases: 12. Germline values: CDR1 MNHEY, CDR2 SVGAGI. CDR3 region: CASTSKVRQGQFF. DNA for the CDR3: TGTGCCAGCACCTCTAAAGTTAGACAGGGGCAGTTCTTC.

The chain employs TRBV29-1 and TRBJ2-1, with D perhaps matching TRBD1 (6 bases). The ends were cut back, 5 bases at V and 4 bases at J, with 18 bases in the middle. Germline V CDR1 and CDR2: SQVTM, ANQGSEA. This CDR3 spans 15 amino acids. The CDR3 is CSVFVARQAYNEQFF. CDR3 coding DNA: TGCAGCGTTTTCGTGGCAAGACAGGCTTACAATGAGCAGTTCTTC.

The gene calls are TRBV7-8 and TRBJ1-4; 8 bases map to TRBD1. From germline, CDR1 is SGHVS and CDR2 FQNEAQ. The V and J ends lost 5 bases and 5 bases, in that order; junction bases with no gene match: 4. The CDR3 has 14 amino acids. The CDR3 region is CASSRDRGNEKLFF. The CDR3 DNA follows: TGTGCCAGCAGCCGAGACAGGGGCAATGAAAAACTGTTTTTT.

The CDR3 coding sequence is TGTGCCAGCAGTGCTACTAGCGGGAGGGACAATGAGCAGTTCTTC. This gives the protein CASSATSGRDNEQFF. The chain recombines TRBV27 with TRBJ2-1; TRBD2 agrees at 13 bases. CDR1 and CDR2 from the germline V gene are MNHEY and SMNVEV (reference sequence). The CDR3 has 15 amino acids. V dropped 5 bases and J dropped 5; count of bases not matched to a gene: 3.

In this sample, this clone turned up once. The V gene is TRBV6-4, the J gene TRBJ2-3, with 10 bases identical to TRBD2. Germline V gives CDR1 MRHNA, CDR2 SNTAGT. CDR3 length: 15 amino acids. V shed 0 bases and J 8 bases; nucleotides not matched to a gene: 5. The CDR3 reads CASSDSISGRGTQYF. The CDR3 DNA follows: TGTGCCAGCAGTGACTCGATAAGCGGGAGGGGTACGCAGTATTTT.

A single count supports this clone. This chain connects TRBV7-2 to TRBJ1-2; 7 bases are a match to TRBD1. Germline trimming cut 5 bases from V and 3 bases from J; bases unmatched to any gene: 6. There are 14 residues in the CDR3. Germline CDR1 reads SGHTA; CDR2 reads FQGNSA. The CDR3 DNA reads TGTGCCAGCAGCAAAGCCGGGACAGACTATGGCTACACCTTC. Translated: CASSKAGTDYGYTF.

The gene calls are TRBV15 and TRBJ1-6, with 10 positions matching TRBD1. The length of the CDR3 is 18 residues. Germline trimming cut 0 bases from V and 6 bases from J; bases unmatched to any gene: 8. CDR1 LNHNV and CDR2 YYDKDF come from the germline V gene (reference sequence). The CDR3 loop reads CATSREKGTGVGNSPLHF. Written as DNA, the CDR3 is TGTGCCACCAGCAGAGAGAAGGGGACAGGGGTTGGTAATTCACCCCTCCACTTT.

The CDR3 nucleotides are TGTGCCAGTAGTATAGGAGGTCTATTCCAAGAGACCCAGTACTTC. Residues: CASSIGGLFQETQYF. V and J are TRBV19 and TRBJ2-5; D is unclear. Trimming left V 1 base short and J 1 base short, with 10 bases between. Germline-derived CDR1 and CDR2 are LNHDA and SQIVND (reference sequence). The CDR3 has 15 residues.

The rearrangement joins TRBV28 to TRBJ1-1; D is unresolved. V was cut by 6 bases and J by 4 bases, with 15 bases left in between. This CDR3 spans 14 amino acids. Per the germline V gene, CDR1 is MDHEN and CDR2 is SYDVKM. CDR3: CASRFEGRVTEAFF. The CDR3 DNA sequence: TGTGCCAGCAGATTTGAGGGAAGGGTCACTGAAGCTTTCTTT.

The rearrangement links TRBV6-6 to TRBJ2-7, with D possibly matching TRBD1 (6 bases). The germline V and J ends were trimmed by 6 bases and 1 base, with 10 bases remaining between them. This CDR3 spans 13 amino acids. CDR1 and CDR2 from the germline V gene are MNHNY and SVGAGI (reference sequence). The CDR3 sequence: CASSDRWSYEQYF. The CDR3, as DNA: TGTGCCAGCAGCGACAGGTGGTCCTACGAGCAGTACTTC.

This chain connects TRBV4-1 to TRBJ2-7, with TRBD2 identical over 14 bases. CDR1 is MGHRA and CDR2 is YSYEKL in the germline V gene. The CDR3 has 16 residues. V dropped 3 bases and J dropped 7; count of bases not matched to a gene: 8. The CDR3 loop is CASSQGLAGDVEEQYF. CDR3 nucleotides: TGCGCCAGCAGCCAGGGACTAGCGGGAGATGTCGAGGAGCAGTACTTC.

The chain recombines TRBV4-2 with TRBJ1-6, with no clear D. The CDR3 contains 15 residues. Germline loops: CDR1 LGHNA, CDR2 YNFKEQ. The V end lost 1 base, the J end lost 5 bases, and 9 bases lay between the germline ends. The CDR3 DNA follows: TGTGCCAGCAGCCAAGTGGCGGCAGATAATTCACCCCTCCACTTT. It is translated as CASSQVAADNSPLHF.

J is TRBJ1-4 and V is TRBV7-9; 9 nucleotides line up with TRBD1. Germline V gene lookup returns CDR1 SEHNR and CDR2 FQNEAQ (reference sequence). After removal of 5 bases from V and 8 bases from J, the junction contained 9 bases not matched to a gene. The CDR3 has 15 amino acids. CDR3: CASSRSGTGPEKLFF. In DNA, the CDR3 is TGTGCCAGCAGCCGCTCCGGGACAGGGCCCGAAAAACTGTTTTTT.

This chain connects TRBV3-1 (or the pseudogene TRBV3-2) to TRBJ2-2; 8 nucleotides align to TRBD1. This CDR3 contains 16 residues. CDR1 and CDR2 (germline): LGHDT, YNNKEL (reference sequence). V gave up 3 bases and J gave up 0 bases; unmatched junction bases: 3. As DNA, the CDR3 is TGTGCCAGCAGCCACAGGGGGCCAGCGAACACCGGGGAGCTGTTTTTT. Residues: CASSHRGPANTGELFF.

The chain employs TRBV19 and TRBJ1-3; D call uncertain. Germline CDR1 and CDR2: LNHDA and SQIVND (reference sequence). Trimming shortened V by 1 base and J by 0 bases, and 7 bases separated the two germline ends. The CDR3 is 15 residues long. CDR3 protein: CASSIGQNSGNTIYF. The DNA for the CDR3 is TGTGCCAGTAGTATAGGGCAAAACTCTGGAAACACCATATATTTT.

The chain links TRBV9 to TRBJ2-7; possible D gene TRBD2, 5 bases. Between the trimmed V and J ends, which lost 4 bases and 5 bases, there was a span of 19 bases. CDR1 is SGDLS, CDR2 YYNGEE, per germline. This CDR3 spans 15 amino acids. This chain's CDR3 is CASSPQGLAIDEQYF. The CDR3 DNA is TGTGCCAGCAGCCCCCAAGGTCTAGCAATAGACGAGCAGTACTTC. Filled out from reference TRBV9 and TRBJ2-7, the complete variable domain reads DSGVTQTPKHLITATGQRVTLRCSPRSGDLSVYWYQQSLDQGLQFLIQYYNGEERAKGNILERFSAQQFPDLHSELNLSSLELGDSALYFCASSPQGLAIDEQYFGPGTRLTVT.

The chain links TRBV20-1 to TRBJ2-3, with 9 bases lining up with TRBD2. Germline V CDR1 and CDR2: DFQATT, SNEGSKA (reference sequence). This CDR3 has 13 residues. The V gene end was trimmed by 3 bases and the J gene end by 5 bases; junction bases not matched to a gene: 3. DNA of the CDR3: TGCAGTGCTAGTCCTAGCGGGAAAGATACGCAGTATTTT. Amino acids: CSASPSGKDTQYF.

Comments on this clone: This specimen includes other DNA sequences encoding the same CDR3. The J gene is TRBJ2-1, the V gene TRBV7-8, with 8 bases lining up with TRBD1. The CDR3 contains 14 residues. With V trimmed by 3 bases and J by 6 bases, 4 bases remained unmatched. Per the germline V gene, CDR1 is SGHVS and CDR2 is FQNEAQ. The CDR3 DNA reads TGTGCCAGCAGCTTCCGCACAGGGGGCAATGAGCAGTTCTTC. Translated: CASSFRTGGNEQFF. The variable domain in full, with the rest retrieved from reference TRBV7-8 and TRBJ2-1, is GAGVSQSPRYKVAKRGQDVALRCDPISGHVSLFWYQQALGQGPEFLTYFQNEAQLDKSGLPSDRFFAERPEGSVSTLKIQRTQQEDSAVYLCASSFRTGGNEQFFGPGTRLTVL.

Regarding this clone: Other nucleotide sequences in the sample specify the same CDR3. The rearrangement uses TRBV6-5 and TRBJ2-1; TRBD2 matches at 7 bases. The V segment lost 5 bases and the J segment 7 bases; nucleotides outside the gene matches: 8. CDR1 and CDR2 from the germline V gene are MNHEY and SVGAGI. The CDR3 runs 14 residues. The CDR3 sequence: CASSRLAGGNEQFF. CDR3 DNA sequence: TGTGCCAGCAGTCGACTAGCCGGGGGAAATGAGCAGTTCTTC.

The chain has TRBV5-1 and TRBJ2-7; D is perhaps TRBD1 (5 bases). Germline-derived CDR1 and CDR2 are SGHRS and YFSETQ. CDR3 length: 14 residues. V lost 3 bases, J lost 4 bases, and 14 bases lay in between. The CDR3 sequence is CASSSRAGPYEQYF. DNA of the CDR3: TGCGCCAGCAGCTCCCGGGCAGGGCCTTACGAGCAGTACTTC.

This chain connects TRBV19 to TRBJ1-2; 8 bases are shared with TRBD1. V shed 4 bases, J shed 7 bases, and the junction held 14 bases outside the gene matches. This CDR3 has 16 residues. In germline, CDR1 is LNHDA, CDR2 SQIVND (reference sequence). For the CDR3, the DNA is TGTGCCAGTAGTACCACCTGGGATGGGACAGGAAGTGGCTACACCTTC. It codes for CASSTTWDGTGSGYTF.

The chain combines TRBV13 with TRBJ2-7; TRBD1 aligns across 7 bases. V was pared by 0 bases and J by 3 bases, with 5 bases of the junction left unmatched. Germline V lookup: CDR1 PRHDT, CDR2 FYEKMQ (reference sequence). There are 15 residues in the CDR3. CDR3 amino acids: CASSLGSDRSYEQYF. The CDR3, as DNA: TGTGCCAGCAGCTTAGGTTCGGACAGGAGCTACGAGCAGTACTTC.

A few counts support this clone. The J gene is TRBJ1-6, the V gene TRBV2; D is perhaps TRBD1 (5 bases). The V and J ends lost 6 bases and 0 bases respectively, with 12 bases between them. This CDR3 region has 16 residues. The V gene's germline CDR1 is SNHLY and CDR2 FYNNEI. CDR3 protein: CASSLRQSSYNSPLHF. CDR3 DNA: TGTGCCAGCAGCCTCAGACAGAGCTCCTATAATTCACCCCTCCACTTT.

This clone appeared once. This chain uses TRBV3-1 (or the pseudogene TRBV3-2) with TRBJ2-2; possibly TRBD2 for D (5 bases). V was shortened by 8 bases and J by 4 bases, with 11 bases between the two germline ends. Germline V gene sequence: CDR1 LGHDT, CDR2 YNNKEL (reference sequence). The CDR3 runs to 13 residues. CDR3 in DNA: TGTGCCAGCGGTCGGGCGGGCACCGGGGAGCTGTTTTTT. Protein sequence: CASGRAGTGELFF.

The CDR3 loop reads CASSSRDRYGYTF. For the CDR3, the DNA is TGTGCCAGCAGCTCCCGGGACAGATATGGCTACACCTTC. This chain connects TRBV11-2 to TRBJ1-2; 7 bases agree with TRBD1. This CDR3 is built from 13 residues. V lost 4 bases to trimming and J lost 5 bases; unmatched junction nucleotides: 4. The germline V gene encodes CDR1 SGHAT and CDR2 FQNNGV.

This clone showed up just a few times. The chain joins TRBV11-2 to TRBJ2-1; 8 bases are a match to TRBD2. CDR3 length: 16 residues. Germline V lookup: CDR1 SGHAT, CDR2 FQNNGV. The junction had 8 bases not matched to a gene; V was cut back by 4 bases and J by 3 bases. The CDR3 DNA sequence: TGTGCCAGCAGCTCTTTAGCGGGGAAATTCTACAATGAGCAGTTCTTC. Amino acids: CASSSLAGKFYNEQFF.

The chain links TRBV27 to TRBJ2-3; a weak D match, TRBD2 (6 bases). The length of the CDR3 is 15 residues. Germline V CDR1 and CDR2: MNHEY, SMNVEV (reference sequence). Trimming left V 3 bases short and J 5 bases short, with 15 bases between. CDR3 DNA sequence: TGTGCCAGCAGTTTTGGGGGGAAAGGACTAGATACGCAGTATTTT. Translated: CASSFGGKGLDTQYF.

The rearrangement uses TRBV11-3 and TRBJ2-3; TRBD1 matches at 11 bases. The CDR3 runs to 19 residues. CDR1 SGHNT and CDR2 YENEEA come from the germline V gene. Trimming took 4 bases from V and 1 from J; bases not matched to a gene: 13. CDR3 amino acids: CASSSPDRGRLGGTDTQYF. The CDR3 DNA reads as TGTGCCAGCAGCTCCCCGGACAGGGGGCGCTTAGGAGGCACAGATACGCAGTATTTT.

V usage is TRBV19 and J usage is TRBJ1-5, with a tentative D call TRBD1 (6 bases). Germline V gene data show CDR1 as LNHDA and CDR2 as SQIVND (reference sequence). V was trimmed by 2 bases and J by 5 bases, leaving 10 bases between them. The CDR3 is 14 amino acids. This chain's CDR3 is CASSIRGADQPQHF. In DNA form, the CDR3 reads TGTGCCAGTAGTATACGGGGGGCAGATCAGCCCCAGCATTTT.

This chain uses TRBV5-1 with TRBJ1-2; D possibly corresponds to TRBD1 (5 bases). Trimming took off 2 bases at V and 0 bases at J, with 8 bases between the two ends. Germline CDR1 is SGHRS and CDR2 is YFSETQ. The CDR3 consists of 14 residues. The CDR3 coding sequence is TGCGCCAGCAGCTTAGGACAATCTAACTATGGCTACACCTTC. Its protein is CASSLGQSNYGYTF. Filled out from reference TRBV5-1 and TRBJ1-2, the complete variable domain reads KAGVTQTPRYLIKTRGQQVTLSCSPISGHRSVSWYQQTPGQGLQFLFEYFSETQRNKGNFPGRFSGRQFSNSRSEMNVSTLELGDSALYLCASSLGQSNYGYTFGSGTRLTVV.

This chain uses TRBV24-1 with TRBJ1-3, with D perhaps TRBD1 (6 bases). The CDR3 length is 17 residues. Deletions cut 1 base from V and 2 bases from J, with 14 bases between. Germline values: CDR1 KGHDR, CDR2 SFDVKD. The CDR3 loop reads CATSDFMNRAAGNTIYF. The CDR3 nucleotides read TGTGCCACCAGTGATTTTATGAACAGGGCGGCTGGAAACACCATATATTTT.

The gene calls are TRBV4-3 and TRBJ2-5, with TRBD1 matching over 7 bases. Trimming took 3 bases from V and 2 from J; bases not matched to a gene: 6. The germline CDR1 and CDR2 sequences are LGHNA and YSLEER. The CDR3 runs to 15 residues. The CDR3 region has the DNA TGCGCCAGCAGCCAGGGACAGCACCCTCAAGAGACCCAGTACTTC. Translated: CASSQGQHPQETQYF.